Below, 8 T cell receptor beta chains from the same sample are listed, as sequenced in a study of blood T cell repertoires in COVID-19. Produced via immunoSEQ multiplex PCR; TCRdb's table is partial and in-frame only. The sample lists about 200,000 clones; around 76% were seen once. The specimen was peripheral blood. These TCRs come from a woman in her sixties or seventies with COVID-19, enrolled during active disease.

V gene TRBV10-1 combines with J gene TRBJ2-3; tentatively, D is TRBD1 (5 bases). Germline CDR1 is WNHNN and CDR2 is SYGVQD (reference sequence). With 0 bases removed from V and 8 bases from J, the gap between germline ends came to 12 bases. The CDR3 consists of 14 residues. The CDR3 protein is CASSESGRPGTQYF. CDR3 coding DNA: TGCGCCAGCAGTGAGTCGGGGCGCCCAGGTACGCAGTATTTT.

The V gene is TRBV20-1, the J gene TRBJ1-6, with TRBD1 identical over 7 bases. Germline lookup yields CDR1 DFQATT and CDR2 SNEGSKA (reference sequence). The CDR3 covers 16 residues. Trimming took 3 bases from V and 7 from J; bases not matched to a gene: 12. The CDR3 DNA sequence: TGCAGTGCTAGTCGCCTGGGACAGATGGGGAATTCACCCCTCCACTTT. Its protein is CSASRLGQMGNSPLHF.

The chain combines TRBV25-1 with TRBJ1-4; D is possibly TRBD1 (5 bases). V was trimmed by 8 bases and J by 8 bases, leaving 15 bases between them. There are 13 residues in the CDR3. Germline lookup yields CDR1 MGHDK and CDR2 SYGVNS. The CDR3 spells CASWEGFREKLFF. The CDR3 DNA is TGTGCCAGCTGGGAGGGGTTCAGGGAAAAACTGTTTTTT.

V is TRBV11-2 and J is TRBJ2-3; D is perhaps TRBD2 (7 bases). There are 13 residues in the CDR3. The germline V gene has CDR1 SGHAT and CDR2 FQNNGV. V lost 5 bases and J lost 4, with 10 bases in between. CDR3 amino acids: CASSRGGPDTQYF. For the CDR3, the DNA is TGTGCCAGCAGCAGGGGGGGGCCAGATACGCAGTATTTT.

This clone occurred once. The chain joins TRBV6-5 to TRBJ2-3, with D hard to call. V was cut by 8 bases and J by 2 bases, with 5 bases left in between. CDR1 and CDR2 from the germline V gene are MNHEY and SVGAGI. The CDR3 is 11 amino acids. The CDR3 nucleotides are TGTGCCAGCGACTTCACAGATACGCAGTATTTT. Its translation is CASDFTDTQYF.

This clone was picked up a small number of times. V gene TRBV12-3 or TRBV12-4 combines with J gene TRBJ1-1; D is undetermined. CDR3 length: 13 amino acids. V lost 3 bases and J 3 bases, leaving 8 bases between the germline ends. Here the CDR3 reads CASSLNRHTEAFF. The CDR3, as DNA: TGTGCCAGCAGTTTGAACAGACACACTGAAGCTTTCTTT.

This chain connects TRBV3-1 (or the pseudogene TRBV3-2) to TRBJ1-1; a possible D gene is TRBD1 (6 bases). CDR1 is LGHDT, CDR2 YNNKEL, per germline (reference sequence). CDR3 length: 14 amino acids. Trimming pared 6 bases from V and 5 bases from J, leaving 16 bases between. CDR3: CASSRKGGGTEAFF. In DNA form, the CDR3 reads TGTGCCAGCAGTCGCAAGGGAGGGGGTACTGAAGCTTTCTTT.

The sample holds a few counts of this clone. This chain uses TRBV30 with TRBJ1-2; 9 bases are a match to TRBD1. The V gene end was trimmed by 5 bases and the J gene end by 8 bases; junction bases not matched to a gene: 9. The CDR3 is 13 residues long. Germline lookup yields CDR1 GTSNPN and CDR2 SVGIG (reference sequence). The CDR3 loop is CAWSGQGLRGYTF. CDR3 DNA: TGTGCCTGGTCGGGACAGGGCTTACGGGGCTACACCTTC.